This T cell receptor (beta chain) was recorded in a study of siplizumab effects on memory and regulatory T cells. Study-level results: Naive T cells were seen as more diverse than memory cells and as major alloresponse contributors. The study found that siplizumab significantly reduced alloreactive sequences traceable to unstimulated CD4+ memory cells. A naive or memory phenotype could not be assigned to roughly 80-96% of the proliferating CD4+ or CD8+ clones.

The CDR3 runs to 15 residues. Germline V gene data show CDR1 as MNHEY and CDR2 as SVGAGI. Deletions cut 0 bases from V and 5 bases from J, with 13 bases between. Every sample had approximately 97,000 of its TCR templates assayed. Clones were sequenced by immunoSEQ multiplex PCR, and TCRdb holds only the in-frame ones, with some missing. Of around 58,000 clones listed, over 65% were seen once; the top ten hold 3.5% to 4.5%. A word on this clone: Its matching antigen is unknown.

The sample comprised memory CD4+ T cells sorted from blood. The TCR sequence derives from a human donor in good health. This chain joins TRBV6-5 and TRBJ1-2, with D uncertain. The CDR3 loop reads CASSYSAVLSYGYTF. DNA for the CDR3: TGTGCCAGCAGTTACTCTGCGGTACTATCATATGGCTACACCTTC.